A single sample gave rise to the 23 T cell receptor beta chains below, sequenced in a study of Graves' ophthalmopathy and Graves' hyperthyroidism listed by TCRdb under 2018. Reads for this sample came from an Illumina HiSeq 2000. For repertoire sequencing, the TCR beta CDR3 regions were amplified from RNA transcripts. HTBI primers and the Qiagen OneStep RT-PCR kit were used in a first-round RT-PCR, which was followed by a second-round multiplex PCR, size selection and purification. TCRdb took the public reads, trimmed them with fastp at Q25, ran MiXCR for clone calling and kept in-frame beta chains. A single entry per CDR3 protein holds the most common genes and DNA from its merged rows. This sample comprises some 520,000 distinct CDR3 sequences, about 15% of them detected only once. The ten largest clonotypes hold over 8% of the sample. Sequencing was carried out using blood. These receptors were taken from a woman in her twenties or thirties with Graves' ophthalmopathy. Donor details come from another sample of the same person, matched by shared clones.

This clonotype was counted many times. The rearrangement uses TRBV12-3 or TRBV12-4 and TRBJ2-5; D call uncertain. The CDR3 length is 15 residues. Trimming stripped 1 base from V and 1 base from J, with 10 bases between. In DNA form, the CDR3 reads TGTGCCAGCAGTTTAGGCGGCAGACCCCAAGAGACCCAGTACTTC. Protein sequence: CASSLGGRPQETQYF.

This clonotype was recorded a few times. This chain joins TRBV6-1 and TRBJ2-7; D not certain. The CDR3 spans 13 residues. V was cut by 6 bases and J by 2 bases, with 11 bases left in between. Germline V lookup: CDR1 MNHNS, CDR2 SASEGT. The CDR3 region has the DNA TGTGCCAGCAGCAAGCCAGGCACCTACGAGCAGTACTTC. As protein: CASSKPGTYEQYF.

This clonotype was detected ten times or more. The chain joins TRBV7-2 to TRBJ2-7; 13 nucleotides match TRBD2. V was pared by 5 bases and J by 3 bases, with 4 bases of the junction left unmatched. Germline loops: CDR1 SGHTA, CDR2 FQGNSA. The CDR3 extends over 15 amino acids. CDR3: CASSRTSGGGYEQYF. In DNA form, the CDR3 reads TGTGCCAGCAGCCGCACTAGCGGGGGGGGCTACGAGCAGTACTTC.

The genes are TRBV12-3 or TRBV12-4 and TRBJ2-5; D gene uncertain. Trimming left V 7 bases short and J 4 bases short, with 7 bases between. This CDR3 contains 11 residues. As DNA, the CDR3 is TGTGCCAGCACCTATCTAGAGACCCAGTACTTC. Its translation is CASTYLETQYF.

This clonotype was counted ten times or more. The gene calls are TRBV6-1 and TRBJ2-7; D not certain. The CDR3 runs 15 residues. Deletions cut 3 bases from V and 0 bases from J, with 12 bases between. Germline assignment: CDR1 MNHNS and CDR2 SASEGT. The CDR3 protein is CASSEKGAGSYEQYF. DNA for the CDR3: TGTGCCAGCAGTGAGAAGGGCGCCGGCTCCTACGAGCAGTACTTC.

This clonotype occurred many times. The genes are TRBV5-1 and TRBJ2-7; a possible D gene is TRBD2 (6 bases). The length of the CDR3 is 15 residues. Germline V gene lookup returns CDR1 SGHRS and CDR2 YFSETQ. The germline V and J ends were trimmed by 7 bases and 0 bases, with 17 bases remaining between them. The CDR3 nucleotides read TGCGCCAGCGCCACGGGACTTAATCCCTCCTACGAGCAGTACTTC. It translates to CASATGLNPSYEQYF.

V and J are TRBV2 and TRBJ1-5, with 12 bases matching TRBD1. V was pared by 5 bases and J by 6 bases, with 5 bases of the junction left unmatched. This CDR3 is built from 15 residues. Germline V CDR1 and CDR2: SNHLY, FYNNEI. The CDR3 DNA sequence: TGTGCCAGCAGTAGGGACAGGGGGCCCTCTCAGCCCCAGCATTTT. As protein: CASSRDRGPSQPQHF. The complete variable domain, with remaining parts taken from reference TRBV2 and TRBJ1-5, reads EPEVTQTPSHQVTQMGQEVILRCVPISNHLYFYWYRQILGQKVEFLVSFYNNEISEKSEIFDDQFSVERPDGSNFTLKIRSTKLEDSAMYFCASSRDRGPSQPQHFGDGTRLSIL.

This clonotype was seen repeatedly, ten times or more. The chain combines TRBV2 with TRBJ2-5, with D unclear. Germline values: CDR1 SNHLY, CDR2 FYNNEI. The ends were cut back, 8 bases at V and 2 bases at J, with 6 bases in the middle. The CDR3 extends over 11 amino acids. The CDR3 is CASGYQETQYF. As DNA, the CDR3 is TGTGCCAGCGGATATCAAGAGACCCAGTACTTC.

This clonotype was seen at least ten times. The J gene is TRBJ1-2, the V gene TRBV12-3 or TRBV12-4; 8 bases line up with TRBD1. Trimming took 4 bases from V and 5 from J; bases not matched to a gene: 12. The CDR3 has 16 amino acids. The DNA of the CDR3 is TGTGCCAGCAGTTGGTGGGGCCCCGGGACAGGTTATGGCTACACCTTC. Protein product: CASSWWGPGTGYGYTF.

This clonotype was seen ten or more times. The chain has TRBV27 and TRBJ2-5, with 10 bases identical to TRBD1. The CDR3 runs to 14 residues. Germline CDR1 is MNHEY and CDR2 is SMNVEV (reference sequence). V was pared by 5 bases and J by 4 bases, with 4 bases of the junction left unmatched. The CDR3 bases are TGTGCCAGCAGTGACAGGGGGCGCAGAGAGACCCAGTACTTC. Protein sequence: CASSDRGRRETQYF.

This clonotype was seen at least ten times. This chain connects TRBV12-3 or TRBV12-4 to TRBJ1-2, with a possible D match to TRBD1 (6 bases). The CDR3 is 14 amino acids. Trimming removed 3 bases from V and 7 bases from J, with 15 bases in between. The CDR3 protein is CASSFGSAGAGYTF. CDR3 in DNA: TGTGCCAGCAGTTTCGGTTCGGCGGGGGCTGGCTACACCTTC.

The table lists this clonotype with many counts. The chain joins TRBV9 to TRBJ1-2; 11 nucleotides line up with TRBD1. Germline trimming cut 0 bases from V and 6 bases from J; bases unmatched to any gene: 7. The germline V gene has CDR1 SGDLS and CDR2 YYNGEE. The CDR3 is made up of 16 amino acids. CDR3 sequence (DNA): TGTGCCAGCAGCGTAGGGTGGACAGGGGGCGCGGATGGCTACACCTTC. It specifies CASSVGWTGGADGYTF.

This clonotype was seen repeatedly, ten times or more. This rearrangement joins TRBV14 to TRBJ2-2, with a weak D call TRBD2 (5 bases). Germline CDR1 SGHDN, CDR2 FVKESK. V was trimmed by 4 bases and J by 5 bases, leaving 8 bases between them. CDR3 length: 13 residues. In nucleotides, the CDR3 is TGTGCCAGCAGCCCTTCGGGGACCGGGGAGCTGTTTTTT. It encodes CASSPSGTGELFF.

This clonotype appeared many times. The gene calls are TRBV3-1 and TRBJ1-1; a possible D gene is TRBD1 (5 bases). The V and J ends lost 10 bases and 0 bases respectively, with 21 bases between them. Germline V lookup: CDR1 LGHDT, CDR2 YNNKEL (reference sequence). The CDR3 has 16 residues. The CDR3, as DNA: TGTGCCACCACCACGATCGAGGGGACCTTGAACACTGAAGCTTTCTTT. This sequence encodes CATTTIEGTLNTEAFF.

This chain links TRBV6-1 with TRBJ1-2, with D uncertain. V lost 5 bases, J lost 8 bases, and 12 bases lay in between. The length of the CDR3 is 12 residues. Germline V gene sequence: CDR1 MNHNS, CDR2 SASEGT. The CDR3 sequence is CASSTVIEGYTF. As DNA, the CDR3 is TGTGCCAGCAGTACAGTGATTGAGGGCTACACCTTC.

Many counts were recorded for this clonotype. The chain links TRBV20-1 to TRBJ2-5; D is perhaps TRBD2 (6 bases). The V and J ends lost 5 bases and 5 bases respectively, with 15 bases between them. CDR3 length: 13 residues. From germline, CDR1 is DFQATT and CDR2 SNEGSKA (reference sequence). CDR3: CSAGRDRWETQYF. CDR3 nucleotides: TGCAGTGCTGGGCGGGATCGATGGGAGACCCAGTACTTC.

CDR3 in DNA: TGCAGCGTTACTCCCGGGACAGGGGTCTTGAACACTGAAGCTTTCTTT. This translates into CSVTPGTGVLNTEAFF. The chain recombines TRBV29-1 with TRBJ1-1; 10 nucleotides line up with TRBD1. The CDR3 has 16 amino acids. Germline CDR1 reads SQVTM; CDR2 reads ANQGSEA. The J segment lost 0 bases and the V segment lost 5 bases, leaving 9 bases of the junction unmatched.

Regarding this clonotype: A clone one base away is much larger, so this may be a read error. The conserved phenylalanine or tryptophan is not found at the CDR3 terminus, so this likely reflects a read error. This sequence joins TRBV6-2 or TRBV6-3 and TRBJ2-7; 8 nucleotides agree with TRBD1. This CDR3 has 16 residues. Germline CDR1 is MNHEY and CDR2 is SVGEGT. The V and J ends lost 4 bases and 7 bases, in that order; junction bases with no gene match: 15. CDR3 sequence (DNA): TGTGCCAGCAGTTCCCACGGCGGACAGGGTGTAACTGAGCAGTACCTC. Amino acids: CASSSHGGQGVTEQYL.

This clonotype was recorded a few times. The V gene is TRBV3-1, the J gene TRBJ1-1; D may be TRBD1 (5 bases). The germline gives CDR1 LGHDT, CDR2 YNNKEL (reference sequence). Between the trimmed V and J ends, which lost 0 bases and 4 bases, there was a span of 9 bases. The CDR3 covers 14 residues. This chain's CDR3 is CASSQEGPLTEAFF. In nucleotides, the CDR3 is TGTGCCAGCAGCCAAGAGGGGCCCCTCACTGAAGCTTTCTTT.

This clonotype was seen many times. The rearrangement links TRBV6-1 to TRBJ2-5; 10 bases align to TRBD2. After removal of 3 bases from V and 4 bases from J, the junction contained 5 bases not matched to a gene. CDR1 MNHNS and CDR2 SASEGT come from the germline V gene. The length of the CDR3 is 15 residues. CDR3 DNA: TGTGCCAGCAGTGAGGAGCGGGGGGGCCGAGAGACCCAGTACTTC. It translates to CASSEERGGRETQYF.

Here the CDR3 DNA reads TGCGCCAGCAGCTTGGGGGGGGCGCACACCGGGGAGCTGTTTTTT. This sequence encodes CASSLGGAHTGELFF. This chain joins TRBV5-1 and TRBJ2-2, with D possibly being TRBD1 or TRBD2 (6 bases each). V lost 0 bases and J lost 3, with 9 bases in between. The germline gives CDR1 SGHRS, CDR2 YFSETQ. CDR3 length: 15 residues.

This clonotype was recorded many times. V usage is TRBV6-1 and J usage is TRBJ1-1; D is unresolved. V was cut by 8 bases and J by 1 base, with 8 bases left in between. This CDR3 contains 12 residues. Germline CDR1 is MNHNS and CDR2 is SASEGT. CDR3 region: CASVTGNTEAFF. The CDR3 DNA is TGTGCCAGCGTGACGGGGAACACTGAAGCTTTCTTT.

This clonotype was picked up a small number of times. The DNA of the CDR3 is TGTGCCAGTCCGACAGGGTTTAACACCGGGGAGCTGTTTTTT. This codes for CASPTGFNTGELFF. V is TRBV19 and J is TRBJ2-2, with TRBD1 identical over 7 bases. This CDR3 comprises 14 residues. CDR1 and CDR2 from the germline V gene are LNHDA and SQIVND (reference sequence). V trimming: 8 bases; J trimming: 2 bases; junction bases outside the gene matches: 5.